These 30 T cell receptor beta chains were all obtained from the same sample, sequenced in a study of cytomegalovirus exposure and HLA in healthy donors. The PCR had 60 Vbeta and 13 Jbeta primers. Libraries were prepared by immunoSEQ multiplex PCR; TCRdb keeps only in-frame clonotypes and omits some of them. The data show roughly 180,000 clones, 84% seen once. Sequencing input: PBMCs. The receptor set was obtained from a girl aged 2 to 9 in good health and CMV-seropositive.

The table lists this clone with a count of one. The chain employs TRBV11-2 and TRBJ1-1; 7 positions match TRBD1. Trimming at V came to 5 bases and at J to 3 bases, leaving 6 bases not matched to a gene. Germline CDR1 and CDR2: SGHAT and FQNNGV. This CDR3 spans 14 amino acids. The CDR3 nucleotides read TGTGCCAGCAGCGCCAGGGGGTCGGACACTGAAGCTTTCTTT. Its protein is CASSARGSDTEAFF.

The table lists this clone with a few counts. CDR3 region: CASRAGYTEAFF. The CDR3 DNA reads TGTGCCAGCCGGGCGGGGTACACTGAAGCTTTCTTT. The chain combines TRBV2 with TRBJ1-1; D is unclear. CDR3 length: 12 residues. The V and J ends lost 8 bases and 3 bases respectively, with 10 bases between them. Germline lookup yields CDR1 SNHLY and CDR2 FYNNEI.

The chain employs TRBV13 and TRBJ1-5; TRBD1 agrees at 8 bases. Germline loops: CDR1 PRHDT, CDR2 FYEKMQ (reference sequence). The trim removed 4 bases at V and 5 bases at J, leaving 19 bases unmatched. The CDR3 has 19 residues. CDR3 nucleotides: TGTGCCAGCAGCTCCCGGAGGGGGGAGGGAGGACAGGGAGATCAGCCCCAGCATTTT. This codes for CASSSRRGEGGQGDQPQHF.

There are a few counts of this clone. CDR3: CASSSPLPDRVYGYTF. The DNA of the CDR3 is TGTGCCAGCAGCTCCCCGCTCCCCGACAGAGTCTATGGCTACACCTTC. J is TRBJ1-2 and V is TRBV7-3; maybe TRBD1 (5 bases). Trimming took 4 bases from V and 4 from J, leaving 19 bases between them. The CDR3 is 16 amino acids. Germline V gives CDR1 SGHTA, CDR2 FQGTGA.

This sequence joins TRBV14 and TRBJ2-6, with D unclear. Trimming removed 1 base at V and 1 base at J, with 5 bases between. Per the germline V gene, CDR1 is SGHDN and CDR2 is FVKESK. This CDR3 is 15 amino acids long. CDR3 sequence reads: CASSQARSGANVLTF. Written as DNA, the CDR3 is TGTGCCAGCAGCCAAGCGAGGTCTGGGGCCAACGTCCTGACTTTC.

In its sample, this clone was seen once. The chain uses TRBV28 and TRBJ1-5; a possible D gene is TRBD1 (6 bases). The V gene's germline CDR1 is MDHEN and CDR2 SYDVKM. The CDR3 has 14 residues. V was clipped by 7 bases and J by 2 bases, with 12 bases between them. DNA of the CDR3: TGTGCCAGCAAATCGGGGGGCGGCAATCAGCCCCAGCATTTT. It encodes CASKSGGGNQPQHF.

CDR3 sequence (DNA): TGTGCCAGCATAGTGGGACTAGCGGGACAGTATGAGCAGTTCTTC. Translating it yields CASIVGLAGQYEQFF. J is TRBJ2-1 and V is TRBV7-3; 13 bases line up with TRBD2. Germline lookup yields CDR1 SGHTA and CDR2 FQGTGA. The CDR3 is made up of 15 amino acids. The V and J ends lost 7 bases and 8 bases, in that order; junction bases with no gene match: 8.

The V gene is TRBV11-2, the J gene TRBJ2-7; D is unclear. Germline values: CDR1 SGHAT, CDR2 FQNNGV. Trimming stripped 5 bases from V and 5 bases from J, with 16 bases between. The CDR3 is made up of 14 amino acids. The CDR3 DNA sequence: TGTGCCAGCAGCGCATCTGGGCAAATCGACGAGCAGTACTTC. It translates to CASSASGQIDEQYF.

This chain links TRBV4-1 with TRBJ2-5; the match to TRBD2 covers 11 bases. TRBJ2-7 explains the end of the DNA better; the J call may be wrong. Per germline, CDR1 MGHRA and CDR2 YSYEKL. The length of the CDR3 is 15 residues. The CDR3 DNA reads TGCGCCAGCAGCAAAGGGACTAGCGGACCCTACGAGCAGTACTTC. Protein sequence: CASSKGTSGPYEQYF.

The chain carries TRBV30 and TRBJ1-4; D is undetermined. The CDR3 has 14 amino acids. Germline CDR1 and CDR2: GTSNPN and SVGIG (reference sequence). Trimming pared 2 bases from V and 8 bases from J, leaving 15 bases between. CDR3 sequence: CAWSLGGSLEKLFF. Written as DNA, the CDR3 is TGTGCCTGGAGTCTAGGAGGGAGTTTAGAAAAACTGTTTTTT.

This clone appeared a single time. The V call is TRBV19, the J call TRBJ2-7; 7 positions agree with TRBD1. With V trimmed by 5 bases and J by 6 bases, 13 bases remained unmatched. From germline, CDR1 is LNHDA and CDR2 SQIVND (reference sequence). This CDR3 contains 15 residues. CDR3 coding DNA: TGTGCCAGTAGTGCAGACAGGGTCGGCCCCGGCGAGCAGTACTTC. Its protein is CASSADRVGPGEQYF.

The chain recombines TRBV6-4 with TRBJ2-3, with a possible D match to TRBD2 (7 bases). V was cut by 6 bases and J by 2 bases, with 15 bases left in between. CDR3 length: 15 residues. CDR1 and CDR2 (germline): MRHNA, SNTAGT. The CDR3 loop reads CASRGGPTFTDTQYF. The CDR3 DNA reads TGTGCCAGCAGGGGGGGGCCTACATTCACAGATACGCAGTATTTT.

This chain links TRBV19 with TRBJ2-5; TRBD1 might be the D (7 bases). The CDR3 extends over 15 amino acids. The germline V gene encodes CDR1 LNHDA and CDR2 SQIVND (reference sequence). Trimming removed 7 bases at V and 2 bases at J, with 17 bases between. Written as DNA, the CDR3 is TGTGCCAGTAACCAGGGGGTCGGGGGTCAAGAGACCCAGTACTTC. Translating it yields CASNQGVGGQETQYF.

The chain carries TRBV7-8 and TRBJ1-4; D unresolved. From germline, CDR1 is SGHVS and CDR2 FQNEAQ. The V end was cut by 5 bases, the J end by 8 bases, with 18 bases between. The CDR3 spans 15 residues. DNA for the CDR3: TGTGCCAGCAGCCCAACAGAGGTGGAGGAAGAAAAACTGTTTTTT. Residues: CASSPTEVEEEKLFF.

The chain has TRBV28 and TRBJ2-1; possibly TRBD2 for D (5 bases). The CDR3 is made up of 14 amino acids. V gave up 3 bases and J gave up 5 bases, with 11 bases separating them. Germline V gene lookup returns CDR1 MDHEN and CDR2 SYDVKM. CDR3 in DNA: TGTGCCAGCAGTTTGTACAGCGGAAACAATGAGCAGTTCTTC. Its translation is CASSLYSGNNEQFF.

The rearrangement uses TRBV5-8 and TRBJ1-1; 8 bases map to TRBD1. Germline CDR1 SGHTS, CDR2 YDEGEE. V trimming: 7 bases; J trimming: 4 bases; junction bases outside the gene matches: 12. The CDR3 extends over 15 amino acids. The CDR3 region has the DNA TGTGCCAGCCGCTACGGGACAGGTCGATTCACTGAAGCTTTCTTT. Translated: CASRYGTGRFTEAFF.

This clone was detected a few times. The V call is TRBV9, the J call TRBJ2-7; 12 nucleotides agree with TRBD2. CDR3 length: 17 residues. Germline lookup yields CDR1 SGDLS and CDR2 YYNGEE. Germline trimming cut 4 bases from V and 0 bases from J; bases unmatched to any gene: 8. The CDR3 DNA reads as TGTGCCAGCAGCCCCGACGGACTAGCGGGACGCTCCTACGAGCAGTACTTC. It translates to CASSPDGLAGRSYEQYF.

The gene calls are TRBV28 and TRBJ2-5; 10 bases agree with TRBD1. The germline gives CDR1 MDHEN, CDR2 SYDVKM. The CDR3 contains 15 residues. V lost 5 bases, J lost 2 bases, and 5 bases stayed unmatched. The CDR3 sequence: CASSGTGDLQETQYF. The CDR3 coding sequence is TGTGCCAGCAGTGGGACAGGGGACCTTCAAGAGACCCAGTACTTC. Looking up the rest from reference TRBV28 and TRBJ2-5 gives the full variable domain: DVKVTQSSRYLVKRTGEKVFLECVQDMDHENMFWYRQDPGLGLRLIYFSYDVKMKEKGDIPEGYSVSREKKERFSLILESASTNQTSMYLCASSGTGDLQETQYFGPGTRLLVL.

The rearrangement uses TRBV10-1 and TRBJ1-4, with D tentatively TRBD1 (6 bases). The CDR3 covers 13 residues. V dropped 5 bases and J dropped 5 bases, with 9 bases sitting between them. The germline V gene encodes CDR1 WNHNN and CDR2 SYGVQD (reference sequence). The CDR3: CASSSDRNEKLFF. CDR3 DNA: TGCGCCAGCAGTTCCGACAGGAATGAAAAACTGTTTTTT.

CDR3 loop: CASSLIRANTEAFF. In nucleotides, the CDR3 is TGTGCCAGCAGCTTAATTAGAGCGAACACTGAAGCTTTCTTT. This chain joins TRBV7-2 and TRBJ1-1; D is unclear. Germline CDR1 is SGHTA and CDR2 is FQGNSA. The CDR3 has 14 residues. V lost 2 bases to trimming and J lost 1 base, with 8 bases between them.

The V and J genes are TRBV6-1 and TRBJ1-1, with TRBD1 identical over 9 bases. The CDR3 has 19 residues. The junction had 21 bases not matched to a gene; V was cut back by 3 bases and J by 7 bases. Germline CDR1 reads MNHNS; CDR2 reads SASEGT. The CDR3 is CASSDPGTGTELGLGEAFF. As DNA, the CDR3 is TGTGCCAGCAGTGATCCCGGGACAGGGACCGAACTTGGTTTGGGTGAAGCTTTCTTT.

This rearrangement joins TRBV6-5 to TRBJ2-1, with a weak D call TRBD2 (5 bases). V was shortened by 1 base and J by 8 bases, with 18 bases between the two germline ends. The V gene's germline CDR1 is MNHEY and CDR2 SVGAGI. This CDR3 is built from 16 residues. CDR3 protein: CASSYYSTSYPDEQFF. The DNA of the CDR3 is TGTGCCAGCAGTTACTATTCAACTAGTTACCCCGATGAGCAGTTCTTC.

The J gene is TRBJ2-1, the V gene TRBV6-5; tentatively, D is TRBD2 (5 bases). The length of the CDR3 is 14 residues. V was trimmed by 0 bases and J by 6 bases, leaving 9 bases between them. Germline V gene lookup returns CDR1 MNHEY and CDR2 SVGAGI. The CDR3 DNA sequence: TGTGCCAGCAGTTACTCGGCAGAGGGCAATGAGCAGTTCTTC. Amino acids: CASSYSAEGNEQFF.

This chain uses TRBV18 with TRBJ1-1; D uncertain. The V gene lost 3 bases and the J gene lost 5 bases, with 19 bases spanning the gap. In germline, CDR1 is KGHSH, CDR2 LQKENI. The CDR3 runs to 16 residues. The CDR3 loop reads CASSPTNQGGFTEAFF. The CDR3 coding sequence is TGTGCCAGCTCACCGACTAATCAAGGCGGGTTTACTGAAGCTTTCTTT.

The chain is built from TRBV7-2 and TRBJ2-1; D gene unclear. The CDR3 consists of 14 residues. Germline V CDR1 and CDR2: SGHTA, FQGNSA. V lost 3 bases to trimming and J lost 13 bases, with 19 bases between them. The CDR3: CASSFQDSRRTQFF. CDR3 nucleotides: TGTGCCAGCAGCTTCCAAGACTCTCGGAGAACCCAGTTCTTC.

The CDR3 nucleotides are TGTGCCAGCAGCTTGGGGCAGGGGCCTTCCGTAGCTGGAAACACCATATATTTT. Its translation: CASSLGQGPSVAGNTIYF. J is TRBJ1-3 and V is TRBV7-8, with D maybe TRBD1 (6 bases). Germline loops: CDR1 SGHVS, CDR2 FQNEAQ. The CDR3 is 18 residues long. The V and J ends lost 3 bases and 2 bases respectively, with 20 bases between them.

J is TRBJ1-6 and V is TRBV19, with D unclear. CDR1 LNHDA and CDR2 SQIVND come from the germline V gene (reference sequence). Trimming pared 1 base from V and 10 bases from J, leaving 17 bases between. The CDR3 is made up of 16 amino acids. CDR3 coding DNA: TGTGCCAGTAGTATAGCCTCATGGCGGAGAGGGTCACCCCTCCACTTT. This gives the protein CASSIASWRRGSPLHF.

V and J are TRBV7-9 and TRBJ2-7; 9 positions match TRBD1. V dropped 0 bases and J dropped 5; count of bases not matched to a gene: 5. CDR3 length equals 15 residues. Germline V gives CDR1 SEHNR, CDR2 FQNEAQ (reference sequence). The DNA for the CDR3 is TGTGCCAGCAGCTTAGCCGGGACAGGGTCCCACGAGCAGTACTTC. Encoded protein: CASSLAGTGSHEQYF.

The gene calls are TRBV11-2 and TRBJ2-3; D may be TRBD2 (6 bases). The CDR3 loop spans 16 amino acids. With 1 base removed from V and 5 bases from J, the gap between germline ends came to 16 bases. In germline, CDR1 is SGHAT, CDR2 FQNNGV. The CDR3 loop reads CASSLVTIGGKDTQYF. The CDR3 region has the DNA TGTGCCAGCAGCTTAGTTACGATTGGGGGGAAAGATACGCAGTATTTT.

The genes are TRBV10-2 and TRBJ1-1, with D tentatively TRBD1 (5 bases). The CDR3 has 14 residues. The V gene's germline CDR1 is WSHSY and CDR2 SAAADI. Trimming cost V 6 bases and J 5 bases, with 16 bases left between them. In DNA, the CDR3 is TGCGCCAGCAGCCCGGGCTGGGGGGGGACTGAAGCTTTCTTT. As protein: CASSPGWGGTEAFF.